This paragraph reports one T cell receptor (beta chain). Its antigen is unidentified. This sample is part of a study of identical twins. Notes on the study in general: Models, which agreed with sharing between unrelated individuals, nonetheless underestimated the out-of-frame TCR alpha sharing seen in monozygotic twins. There were fewer insertions in abundant cord blood beta clonotypes, but memory repertoires showed no such pattern. Twin pairs had excess sharing that was weaker in beta out-of-frame sequences.

TCRdb reprocessed the 5' RACE reads with MiXCR, giving one entry per CDR3 protein. This sample carries approximately 1.8 million distinct CDR3 sequences, around a third of them seen once, and the ten largest clones take about 0.3%. Healthy Caucasian donors formed the entire cohort. V was clipped by 5 bases and J by 13 bases; unmatched bases: 10. CDR1 SGHTA and CDR2 FQGNSA come from the germline V gene. This CDR3 has 13 residues. Specimen: cord blood. The receptor comes from a newborn girl in good health. The chain employs TRBV7-2 and TRBJ1-4, with TRBD1 matching over 7 bases. The chain's CDR3 is CASSGRQGGALFF. CDR3 sequence (DNA): TGTGCCAGCAGCGGCCGACAGGGAGGGGCACTGTTTTTT.